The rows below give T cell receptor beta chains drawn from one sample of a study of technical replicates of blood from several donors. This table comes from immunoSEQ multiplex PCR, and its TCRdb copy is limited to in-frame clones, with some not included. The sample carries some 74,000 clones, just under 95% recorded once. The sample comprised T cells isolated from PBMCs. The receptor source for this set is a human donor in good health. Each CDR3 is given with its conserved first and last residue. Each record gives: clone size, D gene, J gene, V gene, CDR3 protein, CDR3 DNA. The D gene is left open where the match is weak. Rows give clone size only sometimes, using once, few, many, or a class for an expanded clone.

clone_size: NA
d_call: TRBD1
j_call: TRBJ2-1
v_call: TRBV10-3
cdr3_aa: CAISGTGGGNEQFF
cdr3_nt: TGTGCCATCTCCGGAACAGGGGGTGGCAATGAGCAGTTCTTC

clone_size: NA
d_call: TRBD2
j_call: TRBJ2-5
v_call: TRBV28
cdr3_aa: CASSSSVEREAQETQYF
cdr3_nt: TGTGCCAGCAGTTCCTCCGTGGAGCGGGAGGCCCAAGAGACCCAGTACTTC

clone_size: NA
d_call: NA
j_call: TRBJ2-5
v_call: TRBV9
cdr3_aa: CASSGQGQETQYF
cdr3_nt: TGTGCCAGCAGCGGGCAGGGACAAGAGACCCAGTACTTC

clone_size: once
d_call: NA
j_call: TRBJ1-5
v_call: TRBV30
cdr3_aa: CAWSVGDRSQPQHF
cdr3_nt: TGTGCCTGGAGTGTAGGGGATAGATCTCAGCCCCAGCATTTT

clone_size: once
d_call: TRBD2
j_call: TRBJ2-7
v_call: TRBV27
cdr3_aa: CASSPLGSGAYEQYF
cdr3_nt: TGTGCCAGCAGTCCCCTAGGGAGCGGGGCCTACGAGCAGTACTTC

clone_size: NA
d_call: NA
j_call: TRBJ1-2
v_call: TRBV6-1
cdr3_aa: CASSQSTGSGYTF
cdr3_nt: TGTGCCAGCAGTCAATCAACAGGGAGTGGCTACACCTTC

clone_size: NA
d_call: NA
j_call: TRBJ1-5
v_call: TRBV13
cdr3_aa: CASSPPGGQPQHF
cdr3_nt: TGTGCCAGCAGCCCCCCCGGAGGTCAGCCCCAGCATTTT

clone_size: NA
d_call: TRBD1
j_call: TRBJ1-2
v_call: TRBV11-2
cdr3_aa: CASSVRGPNTF
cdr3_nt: TGTGCCAGCAGCGTAAGGGGGCCGAACACCTTC

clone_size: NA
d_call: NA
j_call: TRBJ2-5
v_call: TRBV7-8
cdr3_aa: CASSLGRGETQYF
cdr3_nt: TGTGCCAGCAGCTTAGGCAGGGGAGAGACCCAGTACTTC

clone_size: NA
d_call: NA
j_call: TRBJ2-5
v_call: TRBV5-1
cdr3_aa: CASSLSGLGGETQYF
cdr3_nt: TGCGCCAGCAGCTTGAGTGGACTAGGGGGAGAGACCCAGTACTTC

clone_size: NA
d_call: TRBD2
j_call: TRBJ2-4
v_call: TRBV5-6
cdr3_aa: CASSFSGSKNIQYF
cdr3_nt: TGTGCCAGCAGCTTTAGCGGGAGCAAAAACATTCAGTACTTC

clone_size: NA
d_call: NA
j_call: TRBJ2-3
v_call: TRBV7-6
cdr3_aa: CASSLVPLATDTQYF
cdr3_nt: TGTGCCAGCAGCTTAGTGCCCCTCGCGACAGATACGCAGTATTTT

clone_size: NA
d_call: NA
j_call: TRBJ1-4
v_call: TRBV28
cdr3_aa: CASSSYREVEKLFF
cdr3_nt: TGTGCCAGCAGTTCCTACCGGGAGGTCGAAAAACTGTTTTTT

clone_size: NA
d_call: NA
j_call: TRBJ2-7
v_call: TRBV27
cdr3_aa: CASSLSNGHHEQYF
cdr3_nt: TGTGCCAGCAGTTTATCGAACGGACACCACGAGCAGTACTTC

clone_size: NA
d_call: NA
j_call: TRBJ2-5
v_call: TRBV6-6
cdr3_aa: CASSRGVRQTQYF
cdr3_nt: TGTGCCAGCAGTCGGGGAGTACGGCAGACCCAGTACTTC

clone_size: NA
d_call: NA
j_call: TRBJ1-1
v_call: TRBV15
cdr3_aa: CATSNNQGTEAFF
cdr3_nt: TGTGCCACCAGCAATAACCAGGGAACTGAAGCTTTCTTT

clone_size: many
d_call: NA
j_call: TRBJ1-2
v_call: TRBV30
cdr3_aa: CAWSPGGGKGYTF
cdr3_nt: TGTGCCTGGAGCCCCGGGGGGGGTAAGGGCTACACCTTC

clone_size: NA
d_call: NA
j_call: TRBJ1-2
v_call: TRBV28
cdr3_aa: CASTLGQGNYGYTF
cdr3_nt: TGTGCCAGCACCCTGGGGCAGGGGAACTATGGCTACACCTTC

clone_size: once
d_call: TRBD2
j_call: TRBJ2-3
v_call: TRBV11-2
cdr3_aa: CASSLSSGTSTDTQYF
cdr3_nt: TGTGCCAGCAGCTTATCTAGCGGGACTAGCACAGATACGCAGTATTTT

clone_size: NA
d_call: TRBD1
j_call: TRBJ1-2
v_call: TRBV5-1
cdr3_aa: CASSLVAGGDYGYTF
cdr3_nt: TGCGCCAGCAGCTTGGTAGCAGGGGGCGACTATGGCTACACCTTC

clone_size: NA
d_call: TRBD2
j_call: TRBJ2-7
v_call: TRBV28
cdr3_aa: CASTIGASGSSYEQYF
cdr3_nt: TGTGCCAGCACCATCGGGGCTAGCGGGAGCTCCTACGAGCAGTACTTC

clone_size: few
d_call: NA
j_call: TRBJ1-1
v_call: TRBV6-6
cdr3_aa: CASSQDRNTEAFF
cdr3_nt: TGTGCCAGCAGCCAAGACAGGAACACTGAAGCTTTCTTT

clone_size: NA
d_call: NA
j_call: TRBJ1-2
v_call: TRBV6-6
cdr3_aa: CASSYSRGYTF
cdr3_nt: TGTGCCAGCAGTTACAGCCGCGGCTACACCTTC

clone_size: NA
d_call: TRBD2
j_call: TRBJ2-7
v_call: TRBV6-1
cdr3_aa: CASSDPGLAGGFSYEQYF
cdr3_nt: TGTGCCAGCAGTGATCCGGGACTAGCGGGAGGCTTTTCCTACGAGCAGTACTTC

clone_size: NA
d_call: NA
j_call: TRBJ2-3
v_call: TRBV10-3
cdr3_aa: CAISNSGRTDTQYF
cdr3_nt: TGTGCCATCAGTAATAGCGGACGCACAGATACGCAGTATTTT

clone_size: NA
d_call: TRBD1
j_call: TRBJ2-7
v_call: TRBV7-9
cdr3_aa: CASSLVGGDRGSSYEQYF
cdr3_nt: TGTGCCAGCAGCTTAGTAGGAGGCGACAGGGGTAGTAGCTACGAGCAGTACTTC

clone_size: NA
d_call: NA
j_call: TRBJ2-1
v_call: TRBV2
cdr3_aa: CASTEGDEQFF
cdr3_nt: TGTGCCAGCACCGAGGGGGATGAGCAGTTCTTC

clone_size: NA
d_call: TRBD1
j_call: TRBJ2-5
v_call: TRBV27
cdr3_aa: CASSLSHRGIGETQYF
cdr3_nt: TGTGCCAGCAGTTTATCGCACAGGGGGATCGGAGAGACCCAGTACTTC

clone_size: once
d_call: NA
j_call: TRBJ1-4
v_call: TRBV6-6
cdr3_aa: CASSYSATALNEKLFF
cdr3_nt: TGTGCCAGCAGTTACTCTGCTACAGCTCTAAATGAAAAACTGTTTTTT

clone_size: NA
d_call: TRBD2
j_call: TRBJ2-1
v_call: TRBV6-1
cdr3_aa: CASSELAGGIKIINEQFF
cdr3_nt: TGTGCCAGCAGTGAACTAGCGGGAGGGATAAAGATTATCAATGAGCAGTTCTTC

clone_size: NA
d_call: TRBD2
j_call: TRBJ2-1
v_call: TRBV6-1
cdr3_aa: CASELAGVEQFF
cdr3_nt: TGTGCCAGCGAACTAGCGGGAGTTGAGCAGTTCTTC

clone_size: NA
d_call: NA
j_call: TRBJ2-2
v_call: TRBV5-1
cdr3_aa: CASSFQGLDTGELFF
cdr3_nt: TGCGCCAGCAGCTTCCAGGGTTTGGACACCGGGGAGCTGTTTTTT

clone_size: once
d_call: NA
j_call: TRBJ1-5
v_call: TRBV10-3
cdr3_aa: CAISAKVGRRNQPQHF
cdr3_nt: TGTGCCATCAGTGCTAAAGTGGGCAGGAGGAATCAGCCCCAGCATTTT

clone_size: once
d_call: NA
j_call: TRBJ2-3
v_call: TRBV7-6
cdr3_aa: CASRGLGHFTDTQYF
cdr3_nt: TGTGCCAGCAGAGGGCTGGGACATTTCACAGATACGCAGTATTTT

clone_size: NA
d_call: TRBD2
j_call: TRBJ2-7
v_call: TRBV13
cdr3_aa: CASSLVNLAGGRMLEQYF
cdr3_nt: TGTGCCAGCAGCTTAGTTAATCTAGCGGGAGGTCGGATGTTGGAGCAGTACTTC

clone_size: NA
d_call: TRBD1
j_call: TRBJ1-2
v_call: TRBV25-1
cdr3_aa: CASSDYDRVHGYTF
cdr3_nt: TGTGCCAGCAGTGATTATGACAGGGTTCATGGCTACACCTTC

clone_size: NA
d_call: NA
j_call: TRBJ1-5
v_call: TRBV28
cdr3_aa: CASRGKQGIPQPQHF
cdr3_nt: TGTGCCAGCAGAGGTAAACAGGGAATACCCCAGCCCCAGCATTTT

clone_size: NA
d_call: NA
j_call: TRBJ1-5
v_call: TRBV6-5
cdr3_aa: CASRAQGNQPQHF
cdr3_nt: TGTGCCAGCAGAGCACAGGGAAATCAGCCCCAGCATTTT

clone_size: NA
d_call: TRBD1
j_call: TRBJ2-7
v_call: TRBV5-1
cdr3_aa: CASGMGTGFSYEQYF
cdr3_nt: TGCGCCAGCGGAATGGGGACAGGGTTCTCCTACGAGCAGTACTTC

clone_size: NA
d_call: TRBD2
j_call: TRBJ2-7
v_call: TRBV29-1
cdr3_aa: CSVEDPGRGGGRPYEQYF
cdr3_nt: TGCAGCGTTGAAGATCCTGGGAGGGGTGGCGGGAGGCCCTACGAGCAGTACTTC

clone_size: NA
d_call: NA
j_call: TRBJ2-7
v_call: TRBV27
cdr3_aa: CASSLRDLSSYEQYF
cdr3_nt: TGTGCCAGCAGTTTGCGTGACTTAAGCTCCTACGAGCAGTACTTC

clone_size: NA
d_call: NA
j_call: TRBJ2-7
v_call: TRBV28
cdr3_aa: CASSPDYEQYF
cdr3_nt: TGTGCCAGCAGCCCAGATTACGAGCAGTACTTC

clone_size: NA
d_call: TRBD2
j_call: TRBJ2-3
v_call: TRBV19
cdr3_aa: CASSIPGGGTDTQYF
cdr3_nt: TGTGCCAGTAGTATACCGGGAGGGGGCACAGATACGCAGTATTTT